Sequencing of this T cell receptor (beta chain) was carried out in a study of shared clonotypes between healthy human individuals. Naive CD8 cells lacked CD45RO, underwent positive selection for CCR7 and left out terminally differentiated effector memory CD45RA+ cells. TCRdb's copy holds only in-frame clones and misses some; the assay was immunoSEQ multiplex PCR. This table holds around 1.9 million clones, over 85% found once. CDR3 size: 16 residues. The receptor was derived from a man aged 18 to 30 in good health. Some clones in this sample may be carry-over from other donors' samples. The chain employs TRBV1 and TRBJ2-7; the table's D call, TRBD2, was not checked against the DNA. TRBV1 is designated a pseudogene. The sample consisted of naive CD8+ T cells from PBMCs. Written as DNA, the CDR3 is TGCACCAGCAGCCGGACTAGCGGAGAGCCGGGATACGAGCAGTACTTC. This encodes CTSSRTSGEPGYEQYF.